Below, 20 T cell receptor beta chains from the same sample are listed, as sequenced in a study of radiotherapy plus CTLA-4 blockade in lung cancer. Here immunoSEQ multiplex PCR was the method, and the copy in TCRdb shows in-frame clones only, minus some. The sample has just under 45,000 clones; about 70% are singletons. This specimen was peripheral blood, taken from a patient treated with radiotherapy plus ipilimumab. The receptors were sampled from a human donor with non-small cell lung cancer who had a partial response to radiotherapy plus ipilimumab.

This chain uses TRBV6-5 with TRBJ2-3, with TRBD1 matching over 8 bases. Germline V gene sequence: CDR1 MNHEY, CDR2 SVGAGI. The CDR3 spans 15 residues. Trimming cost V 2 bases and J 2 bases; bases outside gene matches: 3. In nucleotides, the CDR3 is TGTGCCAGCAGTTACACGGGACAGGACACAGATACGCAGTATTTT. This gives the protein CASSYTGQDTDTQYF.

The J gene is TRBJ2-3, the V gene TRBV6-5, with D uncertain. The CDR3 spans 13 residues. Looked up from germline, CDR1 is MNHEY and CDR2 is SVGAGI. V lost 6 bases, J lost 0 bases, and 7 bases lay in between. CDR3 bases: TGTGCCAGCAGGAAAACTAGCACAGATACGCAGTATTTT. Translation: CASRKTSTDTQYF.

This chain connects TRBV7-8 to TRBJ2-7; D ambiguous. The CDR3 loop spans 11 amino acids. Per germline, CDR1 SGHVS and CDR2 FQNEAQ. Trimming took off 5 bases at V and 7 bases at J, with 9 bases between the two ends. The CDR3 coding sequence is TGTGCCAGCAGCCCTCAGAGGGAGCAGTACTTC. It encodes CASSPQREQYF. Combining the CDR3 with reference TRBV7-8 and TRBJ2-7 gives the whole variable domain GAGVSQSPRYKVAKRGQDVALRCDPISGHVSLFWYQQALGQGPEFLTYFQNEAQLDKSGLPSDRFFAERPEGSVSTLKIQRTQQEDSAVYLCASSPQREQYFGPGTRLTVT.

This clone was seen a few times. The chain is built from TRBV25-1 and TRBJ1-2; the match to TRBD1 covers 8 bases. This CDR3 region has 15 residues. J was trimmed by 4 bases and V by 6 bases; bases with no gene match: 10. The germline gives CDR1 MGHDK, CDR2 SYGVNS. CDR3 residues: CASRASGTGSYGYTF. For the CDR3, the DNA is TGTGCCAGCAGAGCCTCTGGGACAGGAAGCTATGGCTACACCTTC.

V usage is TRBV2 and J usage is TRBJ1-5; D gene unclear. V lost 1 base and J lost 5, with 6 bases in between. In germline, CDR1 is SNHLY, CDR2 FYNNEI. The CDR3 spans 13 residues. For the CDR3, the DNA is TGTGCCAGCAGTGAAGGGCAATATCAGCCCCAGCATTTT. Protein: CASSEGQYQPQHF.

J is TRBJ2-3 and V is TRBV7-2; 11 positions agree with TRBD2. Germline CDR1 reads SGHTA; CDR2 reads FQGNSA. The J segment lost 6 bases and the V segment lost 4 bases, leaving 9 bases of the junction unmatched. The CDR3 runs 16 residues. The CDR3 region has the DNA TGTGCCAGCAGCTCCTGGACTAGCGGGCCTTATGATACGCAGTATTTT. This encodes CASSSWTSGPYDTQYF.

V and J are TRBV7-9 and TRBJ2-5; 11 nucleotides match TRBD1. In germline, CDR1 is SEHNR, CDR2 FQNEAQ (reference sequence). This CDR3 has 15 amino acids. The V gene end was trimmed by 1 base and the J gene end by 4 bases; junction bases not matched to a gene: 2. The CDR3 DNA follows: TGTGCCAGCAGCTTAGAGGGGACAGGGGGAGAGACCCAGTACTTC. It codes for CASSLEGTGGETQYF.

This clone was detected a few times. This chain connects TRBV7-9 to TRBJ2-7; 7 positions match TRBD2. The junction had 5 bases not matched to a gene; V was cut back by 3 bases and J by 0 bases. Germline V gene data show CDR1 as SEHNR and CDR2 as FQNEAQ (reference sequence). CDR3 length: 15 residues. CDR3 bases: TGTGCCAGCAGCTTTACGGGAGGCGCCTCCTACGAGCAGTACTTC. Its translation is CASSFTGGASYEQYF.

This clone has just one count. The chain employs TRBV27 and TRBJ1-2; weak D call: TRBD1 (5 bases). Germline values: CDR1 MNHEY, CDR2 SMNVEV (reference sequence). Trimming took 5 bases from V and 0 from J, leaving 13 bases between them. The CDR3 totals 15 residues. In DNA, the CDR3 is TGTGCCAGCAGTCTTAAGACAGCAGCTAACTATGGCTACACCTTC. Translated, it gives CASSLKTAANYGYTF.

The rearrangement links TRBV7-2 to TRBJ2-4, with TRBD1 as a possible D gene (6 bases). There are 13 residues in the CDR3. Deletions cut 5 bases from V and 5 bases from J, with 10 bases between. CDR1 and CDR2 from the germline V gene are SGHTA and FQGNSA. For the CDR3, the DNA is TGTGCCAGCAGCGCCAGGGGCCAAAACATTCAGTACTTC. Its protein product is CASSARGQNIQYF.

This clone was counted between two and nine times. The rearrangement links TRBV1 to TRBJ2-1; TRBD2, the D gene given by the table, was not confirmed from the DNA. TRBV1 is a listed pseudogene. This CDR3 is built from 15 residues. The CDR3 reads CTSSQDVGFHNEQFF. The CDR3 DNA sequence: TGCACCAGCAGCCAAGATGTCGGGTTCCACAATGAGCAGTTCTTC.

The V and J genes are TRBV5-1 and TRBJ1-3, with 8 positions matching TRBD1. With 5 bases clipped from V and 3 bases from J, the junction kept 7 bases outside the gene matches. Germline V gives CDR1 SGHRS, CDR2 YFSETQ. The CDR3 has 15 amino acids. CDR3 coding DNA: TGCGCCAGCAGTCCCTCAGGGGGCGATGGAAACACCATATATTTT. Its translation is CASSPSGGDGNTIYF.

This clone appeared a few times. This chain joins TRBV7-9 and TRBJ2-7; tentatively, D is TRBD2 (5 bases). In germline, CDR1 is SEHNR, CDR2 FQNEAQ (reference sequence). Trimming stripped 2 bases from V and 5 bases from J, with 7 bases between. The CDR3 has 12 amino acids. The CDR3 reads CASSLRGNEQYF. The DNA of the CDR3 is TGTGCCAGCAGCTTACGGGGAAACGAGCAGTACTTC.

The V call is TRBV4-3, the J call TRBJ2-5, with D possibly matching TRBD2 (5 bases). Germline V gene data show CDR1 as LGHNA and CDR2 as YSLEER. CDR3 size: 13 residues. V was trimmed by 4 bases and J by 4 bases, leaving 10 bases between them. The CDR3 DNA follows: TGCGCCAGCAGCCCTAGAGAGGGAGAGACCCAGTACTTC. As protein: CASSPREGETQYF.

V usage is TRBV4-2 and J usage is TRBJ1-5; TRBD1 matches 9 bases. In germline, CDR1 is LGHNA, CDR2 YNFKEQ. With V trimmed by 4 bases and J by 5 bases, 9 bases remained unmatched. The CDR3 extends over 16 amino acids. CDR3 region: CASSPQAGQGDQPQHF. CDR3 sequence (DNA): TGTGCCAGCAGCCCCCAGGCGGGACAGGGAGATCAGCCCCAGCATTTT.

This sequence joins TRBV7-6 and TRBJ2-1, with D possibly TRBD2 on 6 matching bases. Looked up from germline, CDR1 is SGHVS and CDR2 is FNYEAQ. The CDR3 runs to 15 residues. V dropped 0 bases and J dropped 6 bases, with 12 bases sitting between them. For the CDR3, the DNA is TGTGCCAGCAGCTTAGCGAGGGAGGACCTCAATGAGCAGTTCTTC. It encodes CASSLAREDLNEQFF.

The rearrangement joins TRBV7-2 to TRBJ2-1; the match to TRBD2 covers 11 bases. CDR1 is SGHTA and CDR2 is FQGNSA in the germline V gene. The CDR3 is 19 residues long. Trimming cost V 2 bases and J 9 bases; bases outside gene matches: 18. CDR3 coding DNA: TGTGCCAGCAGCTTACGGCCCCCGAGCGTAGCGGGGGGGCCCACTGAGCAGTTCTTC. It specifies CASSLRPPSVAGGPTEQFF.

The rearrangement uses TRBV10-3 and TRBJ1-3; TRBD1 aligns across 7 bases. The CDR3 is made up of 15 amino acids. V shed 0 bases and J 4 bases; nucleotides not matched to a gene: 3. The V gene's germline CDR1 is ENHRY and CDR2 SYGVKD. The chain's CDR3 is CAISESTGIGNTIYF. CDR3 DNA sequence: TGTGCCATCAGTGAGTCGACAGGGATCGGAAACACCATATATTTT.

CDR3 coding DNA: TGTGCCAGCAGCTTAAGGAGGGCGGGGACTGAAGCTTTCTTT. This encodes CASSLRRAGTEAFF. The rearrangement links TRBV7-9 to TRBJ1-1; no firm D call. Trimming took off 2 bases at V and 5 bases at J, with 12 bases between the two ends. The CDR3 loop spans 14 amino acids. CDR1 and CDR2 from the germline V gene are SEHNR and FQNEAQ (reference sequence).

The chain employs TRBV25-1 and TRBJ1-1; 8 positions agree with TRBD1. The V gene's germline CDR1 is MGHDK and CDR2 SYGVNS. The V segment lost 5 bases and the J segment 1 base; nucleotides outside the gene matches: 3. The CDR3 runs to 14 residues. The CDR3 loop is CASSSDRGNTEAFF. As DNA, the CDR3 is TGTGCCAGCAGTTCCGACAGGGGGAACACTGAAGCTTTCTTT.